This T cell receptor (beta chain) was identified during a study of shared clonotypes between healthy human individuals. Method: immunoSEQ multiplex PCR; TCRdb's copy keeps in-frame clones and lacks some. The sample contains around 700,000 clones, less than 80% of which appear only once. The CDR3 is 17 residues long. Germline V gene lookup returns CDR1 SGHRS and CDR2 YFSETQ. V lost 2 bases to trimming and J lost 0 bases; unmatched junction nucleotides: 7. This receptor was obtained from a woman aged 25 to 39 in good health. The chain uses TRBV5-1 and TRBJ2-7; TRBD2 matches at 11 bases. Sequenced material: memory CD4+ T cells sorted from blood. The subset here: CD45RA-negative fraction. CDR3 in amino acids: CASSLKRTSGFSYEQYF. The CDR3 nucleotides are TGCGCCAGCAGCTTAAAAAGGACTAGCGGGTTCTCCTACGAGCAGTACTTC.